The clone carrying this TCR beta chain was observed many times. The antigen is unknown. Combining iRepertoire HTBI primers with Arm-PCR of CDR3 regions, the authors built TCR beta libraries. Each CDR3 protein gets one entry after TCRdb re-called the multiplex PCR reads with MiXCR. Found here are some 440,000 distinct CDR3 sequences, around 21% of them singletons; the top ten hold about 8.3%. This sample was taken from a study of regulatory T cells in long-lasting Graves disease. Whole-study results and caveats: Blood alone, not thyroid tissue, was studied. Persistent patients had more shared public clonotypes (about 2,800) than new patients (roughly 940).

The time point is: persistent/refractory GD, antithyroid drugs over 5 years with positive TRAb. PBMC RNA served as the TCR library source. Trimming cost V 5 bases and J 5 bases, with 13 bases left between them. CDR1 is SGHRS and CDR2 is YFSETQ in the germline V gene. CDR3 length equals 13 residues. The sequence was collected from a female donor with Graves disease. The rearrangement uses TRBV5-1 and TRBJ1-2, with a possible D match to TRBD1 (5 bases). Sequenced here: peripheral blood mononuclear cells (PBMCs), sampled when the disease was refractory, from a patient treated with antithyroid drugs. This CDR3 is CASSRDGDYGYTF. Written as DNA, the CDR3 is TGCGCCAGCAGTCGGGACGGCGATTATGGCTACACCTTC.